These 5 T cell receptor beta chains originate from one sample sequenced in a study of blood T cells in healthy people across ages. It was with a sample-barcoded 5' primer and a J-beta primer mix that a second PCR of about 7 to 12 cycles was run. MiXCR, run by TCRdb on the 5' RACE reads, gives a single entry per CDR3 protein. The table lists approximately 810,000 distinct CDR3 sequences, more than 25% of them singletons. Source material: blood. These TCRs come from a woman of 80 years or more in good health.

The rearrangement links TRBV20-1 to TRBJ2-7; TRBD2 might be the D (6 bases). The CDR3 extends over 14 amino acids. In germline, CDR1 is DFQATT, CDR2 SNEGSKA (reference sequence). The V end lost 6 bases, the J end lost 7 bases, and 22 bases lay between the germline ends. The CDR3 DNA reads as TGCAGTGCGCCCCCGCTGCGGGAATCCGGGGAGCAGTACTTC. This gives the protein CSAPPLRESGEQYF.

This clonotype has at least ten counts. Here the CDR3 reads CAGGLAALYQETQYF. The CDR3 DNA is TGTGCCGGGGGACTAGCGGCCTTGTACCAAGAGACCCAGTACTTC. This sequence joins TRBV6-1 and TRBJ2-5; 11 bases fit TRBD2. Germline values: CDR1 MNHNS, CDR2 SASEGT. With 11 bases clipped from V and 0 bases from J, the junction kept 8 bases outside the gene matches. The CDR3 contains 15 residues.

A few counts support this clonotype. The chain links TRBV29-1 to TRBJ1-1; D gene unclear. CDR1 SQVTM and CDR2 ANQGSEA come from the germline V gene. Trimming took 2 bases from V and 8 from J, leaving 12 bases between them. The CDR3 length is 12 residues. The CDR3 reads CSVERAGIEAFF. The CDR3, as DNA: TGCAGCGTTGAACGGGCCGGGATAGAAGCTTTCTTT.

This chain uses TRBV6-5 with TRBJ2-3; D unclear. V dropped 10 bases and J dropped 0 bases, with 17 bases sitting between them. This CDR3 spans 15 amino acids. Germline-derived CDR1 and CDR2 are MNHEY and SVGAGI. The CDR3 is CAIINRNKSTDTQYF. The CDR3 DNA sequence: TGTGCCATTATTAACCGGAACAAGAGCACAGATACGCAGTATTTT.

Remarks on this clonotype: A read error may be the cause here, since a much bigger clone is one base away. The rearrangement links TRBV9 to TRBJ2-1; weak D call: TRBD2 (6 bases). Looked up from germline, CDR1 is SGDLS and CDR2 is YYNGEE. The length of the CDR3 is 16 residues. CDR3 coding DNA: TGTGCCGGCAGCGTAGAGGCGGGGAACACCTACAATGAGCAGTTCTTC. It yields the protein CAGSVEAGNTYNEQFF.